The present T cell receptor beta chain was sequenced within a study of blood T cell repertoires in COVID-19. Study in general: Sample material is recorded as cDNA or gDNA derived from T cells, B-cell-depleted T cells, or PBMCs.

This CDR3 spans 17 amino acids. Germline values: CDR1 PRHDT, CDR2 FYEKMQ (reference sequence). Trimming cost V 5 bases and J 0 bases; bases outside gene matches: 11. As processed by the authors: Cell counts per sample came from amplifying reference gene primers. Profiled with immunoSEQ multiplex PCR; TCRdb holds only in-frame clones, not every one. For V, J and clone size, that table is used; D and trimming come from the DNA. The data hold about 160,000 clones, with 78% observed a single time. This clonotype was obtained from a woman aged 80 or over with acute or convalescent COVID-19. The sample taken for sequencing was peripheral blood. The rearrangement uses TRBV13 and TRBJ1-2; 8 bases agree with TRBD1. CDR3 DNA sequence: TGTGCCAGCAGCAAACGACAGGGGTTCGGGTCTAACTATGGCTACACCTTC. Encoded protein: CASSKRQGFGSNYGYTF.